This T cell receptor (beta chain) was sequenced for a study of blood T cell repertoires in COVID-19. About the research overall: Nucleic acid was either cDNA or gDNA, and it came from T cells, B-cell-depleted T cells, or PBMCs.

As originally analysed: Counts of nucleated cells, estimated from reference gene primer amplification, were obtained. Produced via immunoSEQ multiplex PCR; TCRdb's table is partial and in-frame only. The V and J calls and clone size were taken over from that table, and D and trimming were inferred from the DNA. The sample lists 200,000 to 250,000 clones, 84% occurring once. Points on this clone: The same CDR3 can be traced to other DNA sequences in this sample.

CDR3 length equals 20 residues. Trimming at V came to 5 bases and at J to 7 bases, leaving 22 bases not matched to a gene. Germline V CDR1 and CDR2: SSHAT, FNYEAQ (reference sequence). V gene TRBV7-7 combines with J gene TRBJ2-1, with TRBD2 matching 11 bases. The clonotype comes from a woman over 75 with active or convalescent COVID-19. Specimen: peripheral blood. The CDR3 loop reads CASSPTRLAGGPTGRNEQFF. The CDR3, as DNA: TGTGCCAGCAGCCCAACACGGCTAGCGGGAGGTCCAACGGGTAGAAATGAGCAGTTCTTC.